This entry concerns a single TCR beta chain. This sample stems from a study of shared clonotypes between healthy human individuals. The repertoire was sequenced with immunoSEQ multiplex PCR; TCRdb's copy has only in-frame clones and lacks some. The sample includes over 2 million clones, roughly 96% seen only once; the top ten take 0.13%. This CDR3 has 19 residues. Germline assignment: CDR1 MNHEY and CDR2 SMNVEV (reference sequence). The V segment lost 6 bases and the J segment 1 base; nucleotides outside the gene matches: 19. Sequenced sample: naive CD4+ T cells sorted from blood. Subset here: CD45RA+ positively selected. This sequence originates from a man aged 18 to 30 in good health. V usage is TRBV27 and J usage is TRBJ2-7, with 9 bases lining up with TRBD1. CDR3 region: CASSPLTGGSTLFSYEQYF. The CDR3 DNA sequence: TGTGCCAGCAGCCCCTTGACAGGGGGAAGCACCCTATTTTCCTACGAGCAGTACTTC.